This is a list of T cell receptor beta chains from one sample in a study of blood T cell repertoires in COVID-19. The table came from immunoSEQ multiplex PCR; TCRdb's copy has only in-frame clones and leaves some out. Of about 150,000 clones in the sample, over 90% were seen once. The sequencing sample was made of peripheral blood. Receptors were obtained from a man aged 45-60 years with acute or convalescent COVID-19. Each CDR3 is given with its conserved first and last residue. A D gene is named only where the DNA matches it firmly. Size values are once, few and many counts, or a class for expanded clones, and some rows have none.

v_gene	j_gene	abundance	d_gene	CDR3nt	CDR3aa
TRBV6-5	TRBJ1-1	NA	TRBD1	TGTGCCAGCAGTTATACCCCCGGGACAGTTGAAGCTTTCTTT	CASSYTPGTVEAFF
TRBV9	TRBJ2-2	once	NA	TGTGCCAGCAGCCCTCCTTCGGGCAGGGCCACCGGGGAGCTGTTTTTT	CASSPPSGRATGELFF
TRBV12-3/TRBV12-4	TRBJ1-6	once	NA	TGTGCCAGCAGTTTAACAGTTAATTCACCCCTCCACTTT	CASSLTVNSPLHF
TRBV6-5	TRBJ2-7	once	TRBD2	TGTGCCAGCAGTTTGGGGGGGAGTCGTATGGAGCAGTACTTC	CASSLGGSRMEQYF
TRBV5-1	TRBJ1-1	NA	TRBD1	TGCGCCAGCAGCTCGCGACAGGGGTTTAACACTGAAGCTTTCTTT	CASSSRQGFNTEAFF
TRBV28	TRBJ1-2	once	TRBD1	TGTGCCAGCAGCCTACGGACAGGGGTCTATGGCTACACCTTC	CASSLRTGVYGYTF
TRBV29-1	TRBJ2-1	NA	NA	TGCAGCGTTGGTCACACAAGCGGTCGCTCCTACAATGAGCAGTTCTTC	CSVGHTSGRSYNEQFF
TRBV10-2	TRBJ2-5	NA	NA	TGCGCCAGCAGACAGCCACAAGAGACCCAGTACTTC	CASRQPQETQYF
TRBV28	TRBJ1-5	NA	NA	TGTGCCACCAAACCCTGGGGGCGAGGTGGCAATCAGCCCCAGCATTTT	CATKPWGRGGNQPQHF
TRBV11-2	TRBJ2-1	NA	TRBD2	TGTGCCAGCAGCTTAGGCGGGAGCGCCTACAATGAGCAGTTCTTC	CASSLGGSAYNEQFF
TRBV27	TRBJ2-1	NA	NA	TGTGCCAGCAGACTCGGGGGACTCACATCTAATGAGCAGTTCTTC	CASRLGGLTSNEQFF
TRBV5-1	TRBJ2-7	NA	TRBD2	TGCGCCAGCAGCCAAGCGGGAGGGCCCCTCTACGAGCAGTACTTC	CASSQAGGPLYEQYF
TRBV27	TRBJ2-2	NA	NA	TGTGCCAGCAGTTTATCCCCCTCGAGGGGGGAGCTGTTTTTT	CASSLSPSRGELFF
TRBV2	TRBJ2-3	NA	TRBD2	TGTGCCAGCAAGCGGGAGACGGATACGCAGTATTTT	CASKRETDTQYF
TRBV11-2	TRBJ2-3	NA	NA	TGTGCCAGCAGCTTGACCAGGGCAGATACGCAGTATTTT	CASSLTRADTQYF
TRBV6-4	TRBJ2-2	NA	NA	TGTGCCAGCAGTGCACAGGAGAACACCGGGGAGCTGTTTTTT	CASSAQENTGELFF
TRBV19	TRBJ2-7	NA	TRBD2	TGTGCCAGTAGTCTAGGGGCGGGAGACGCCTACGAGCAGTACTTC	CASSLGAGDAYEQYF
TRBV10-2	TRBJ1-1	NA	NA	TGCGCCAGCGGTCACGGAGGGGACACTGAAGCTTTCTTT	CASGHGGDTEAFF
TRBV5-1	TRBJ2-3	NA	TRBD2	TGCGCCAGCAGCTTCCAGCGGGGGAGCACAGATACGCAGTATTTT	CASSFQRGSTDTQYF
TRBV2	TRBJ1-1	NA	NA	TGTGCCAGCAGTGACGAGGGAGGGAACACTGAAGCTTTCTTT	CASSDEGGNTEAFF
TRBV19	TRBJ1-6	NA	NA	TGTGCCAGTAGTATCCAGGGTGAAGGATCACCCCTCCACTTT	CASSIQGEGSPLHF
TRBV19	TRBJ1-5	NA	TRBD1	TGTGCCAGTAGTTCCCTAAGCAGGGGGAATAGCAATCAGCCCCAGCATTTT	CASSSLSRGNSNQPQHF
TRBV10-3	TRBJ1-1	once	NA	TGTGCCATCAAGACGGGAAATTCCACTGAAGCTTTCTTT	CAIKTGNSTEAFF
TRBV28	TRBJ2-2	NA	NA	TGTGCCAGCAGTACTACCACGGGGAGGGGGAAGCTGTTTTTT	CASSTTTGRGKLFF
TRBV13	TRBJ1-4	NA	TRBD1	TGTGCCAGCAGGGAAACAGGGGGCATTAATGAAAAACTGTTTTTT	CASRETGGINEKLFF
TRBV5-1	TRBJ2-2	NA	NA	TGCGCCAGCAGCTTTCGGGAAGATTCCACCGGGGAGCTGTTTTTT	CASSFREDSTGELFF
TRBV5-6	TRBJ1-2	few	NA	TGTGCCAGCAGCTTGGTGGGCAGGGGCTATGGCTACACCTTC	CASSLVGRGYGYTF
TRBV28	TRBJ1-6	NA	TRBD1	TGTGCCAGCAGTTTATACGGTGACAGGGGTGTTTCACCCCTCCACTTT	CASSLYGDRGVSPLHF
TRBV7-2	TRBJ2-1	NA	TRBD2	TGTGCCAGCAGCTTGGCGGGGGGAGCCAATGAGCAGTTCTTC	CASSLAGGANEQFF
TRBV10-3	TRBJ2-3	NA	NA	TGTGCCATGGGTGGAGTTACGGGGGATACGCAGTATTTT	CAMGGVTGDTQYF
TRBV12-5	TRBJ2-1	NA	NA	TGTGCTAGTGGTTTGGGGCAGGACTACAATGAGCAGTTCTTC	CASGLGQDYNEQFF
TRBV5-6	TRBJ1-2	NA	NA	TGTGCCAGCAGCTTGGTGCAGAATAACTATGGCTACACCTTC	CASSLVQNNYGYTF
TRBV4-1	TRBJ2-5	NA	TRBD2	TGCGCCAGCAGCCAAGTGGAGGTAGCGGGGCAAGAGACCCAGTACTTC	CASSQVEVAGQETQYF
TRBV3-1/TRBV3-2	TRBJ2-1	NA	TRBD1	TGTGCCAGCAGCCAATCCGGGACAGGGGTCAATGAGCAGTTCTTC	CASSQSGTGVNEQFF
TRBV5-1	TRBJ1-4	NA	TRBD1	TGCGCCAGCAGCCAACAGGGGACAACTAATGAAAAACTGTTTTTT	CASSQQGTTNEKLFF
TRBV5-1	TRBJ1-1	NA	TRBD1	TGCGCCAGCAGCCCAAGACAGGGGGCTACGCTCACTGAAGCTTTCTTT	CASSPRQGATLTEAFF
TRBV6-5	TRBJ1-5	NA	NA	TGTGCCACCGGGGGGCCAAACAATCAGCCCCAGCATTTT	CATGGPNNQPQHF